A single sample is the source of the 8 T cell receptor beta chains below, sequenced in a study of blood T cells in healthy people across ages. With a J-beta primer mix and a sample-barcoded 5' primer, a second PCR ran about 7 to 12 cycles. TCRdb re-derived calls from the 5' RACE reads in MiXCR, one entry per CDR3 protein. In the table there are fewer than 900,000 distinct CDR3 sequences, 40% to 45% of which are singletons. Sequencing was performed on blood. The receptors stem from a woman aged 60 to 75 in good health.

The chain is built from TRBV6-6 and TRBJ1-1; D remains unclear. The CDR3 spans 16 residues. The V gene's germline CDR1 is MNHNY and CDR2 SVGAGI (reference sequence). Trimming removed 5 bases from V and 3 bases from J, with 19 bases in between. The CDR3, as DNA: TGTGCCAGCAGTCCCCTAGGGTCGTCTGGTGACACTGAAGCTTTCTTT. It translates to CASSPLGSSGDTEAFF.

This clonotype turned up a few times. The DNA for the CDR3 is TGTGCCAGCAGCTTAGATTCGGCAGGCACAGATACGCAGTATTTT. Protein product: CASSLDSAGTDTQYF. The J gene is TRBJ2-3, the V gene TRBV11-2, with D unresolved. Germline CDR1 reads SGHAT; CDR2 reads FQNNGV. This CDR3 has 15 residues. V lost 0 bases and J lost 1, with 8 bases in between. Combining the CDR3 with reference TRBV11-2 and TRBJ2-3 gives the whole variable domain EAGVAQSPRYKIIEKRQSVAFWCNPISGHATLYWYQQILGQGPKLLIQFQNNGVVDDSQLPKDRFSAERLKGVDSTLKIQPAKLEDSAVYLCASSLDSAGTDTQYFGPGTRLTVL.

The chain carries TRBV5-1 and TRBJ2-5, with a possible D match to TRBD1 (6 bases). The germline V gene encodes CDR1 SGHRS and CDR2 YFSETQ. V lost 1 base and J lost 1, with 17 bases in between. CDR3 size: 17 residues. In nucleotides, the CDR3 is TGCGCCAGCAGCTTGTCACAGGGCGAAGTGGGCCAAGAGACCCAGTACTTC. It codes for CASSLSQGEVGQETQYF.

This clonotype occurred many times. This chain connects TRBV29-1 to TRBJ2-7; the D gene is possibly TRBD2 (6 bases). With 1 base removed from V and 3 bases from J, the gap between germline ends came to 16 bases. CDR1 and CDR2 (germline): SQVTM, ANQGSEA. The CDR3 contains 15 residues. CDR3 in DNA: TGCAGCGTTGAAGGTGGAGGGGCCTCTGTCTACGAGCAGTACTTC. This sequence encodes CSVEGGGASVYEQYF.

Here the CDR3 DNA reads TGCAGTGCTTCCGAGGACAGAGCCGCTGGCTACACCTTC. This codes for CSASEDRAAGYTF. This sequence joins TRBV20-1 and TRBJ1-2, with a tentative D call TRBD1 (6 bases). The V gene's germline CDR1 is DFQATT and CDR2 SNEGSKA (reference sequence). V was shortened by 5 bases and J by 7 bases, with 17 bases between the two germline ends. This CDR3 spans 13 amino acids.

The genes are TRBV18 and TRBJ1-1; D not certain. The V end lost 1 base, the J end lost 1 base, and 10 bases lay between the germline ends. The CDR3 covers 15 residues. Germline CDR1 is KGHSH and CDR2 is LQKENI. The CDR3 region is CASSPLPPGNTEAFF. In DNA form, the CDR3 reads TGTGCCAGCTCACCACTTCCCCCCGGGAACACTGAAGCTTTCTTT.

This clonotype was observed a few times. The chain has TRBV12-3 or TRBV12-4 and TRBJ1-1; no definite D call. Deletions cut 3 bases from V and 3 bases from J, with 8 bases between. CDR3 length: 13 amino acids. The CDR3 DNA follows: TGTGCCAGCAGTTTCCGGAGGGACACTGAAGCTTTCTTT. This gives the protein CASSFRRDTEAFF.

The V call is TRBV5-5, the J call TRBJ2-4; D gene unclear. CDR3 size: 18 residues. Per germline, CDR1 SGHKS and CDR2 YYEKEE (reference sequence). The V and J ends lost 0 bases and 13 bases respectively, with 29 bases between them. The CDR3 DNA reads as TGTGCCAGCAGCTTGGTATATCTCGGATTTGCCGTACTCTATGAGCAGTACTTC. As protein: CASSLVYLGFAVLYEQYF. Full variable domain (outside the CDR3, taken from reference TRBV5-5 and TRBJ2-4): DAGVTQSPTHLIKTRGQQVTLRCSPISGHKSVSWYQQVLGQGPQFIFQYYEKEERGRGNFPDRFSARQFPNYSSELNVNALLLGDSALYLCASSLVYLGFAVLYEQYFGAGTRLSVL.